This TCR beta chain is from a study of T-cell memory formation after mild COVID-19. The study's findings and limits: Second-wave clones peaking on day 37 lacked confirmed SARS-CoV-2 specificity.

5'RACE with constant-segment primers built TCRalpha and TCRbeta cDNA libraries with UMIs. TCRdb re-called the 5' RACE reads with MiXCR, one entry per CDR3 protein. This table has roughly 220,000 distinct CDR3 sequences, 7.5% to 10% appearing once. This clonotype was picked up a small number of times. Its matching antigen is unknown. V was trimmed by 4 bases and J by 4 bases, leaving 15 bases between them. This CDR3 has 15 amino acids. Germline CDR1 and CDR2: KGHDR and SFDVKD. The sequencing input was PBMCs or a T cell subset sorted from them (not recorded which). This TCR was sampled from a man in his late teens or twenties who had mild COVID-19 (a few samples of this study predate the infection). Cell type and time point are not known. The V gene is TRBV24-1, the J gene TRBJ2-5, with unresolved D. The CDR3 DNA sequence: TGTGCCACCAGTGAGGGAATCTATAAAGGAGAGACCCAGTACTTC. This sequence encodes CATSEGIYKGETQYF.